One sample yielded the 5 T cell receptor beta chains listed below, sequenced in a study of blood T cell repertoires in COVID-19. Produced via immunoSEQ multiplex PCR; TCRdb's table is partial and in-frame only. The sample includes approximately 150,000 clones, 88% of them seen just once. The sequenced sample was peripheral blood. The receptors come from a man between 65 and 85 years old with acute or convalescent COVID-19.

The genes are TRBV18 and TRBJ1-6, with 7 bases fitting TRBD1. The CDR3 consists of 16 residues. V was pared by 2 bases and J by 9 bases, with 10 bases of the junction left unmatched. CDR1 is KGHSH and CDR2 is LQKENI in the germline V gene. DNA for the CDR3: TGTGCCAGCTCACCAAGCTCGGGACAGTTCGGTTCACCCCTCCACTTT. Translation: CASSPSSGQFGSPLHF. Filled out from reference TRBV18 and TRBJ1-6, the complete variable domain reads NAGVMQNPRHLVRRRGQEARLRCSPMKGHSHVYWYRQLPEEGLKFMVYLQKENIIDESGMPKERFSAEFPKEGPSILRIQQVVRGDSAAYFCASSPSSGQFGSPLHFGNGTRLTVT.

The chain couples TRBV5-3 to TRBJ2-4, with TRBD2 as a possible D gene (6 bases). TRBV5-3 belongs to the ORF category, with a function that is uncertain. Trimming took off 3 bases at V and 1 base at J, with 20 bases between the two ends. This CDR3 spans 18 amino acids. CDR3 sequence (DNA): TGTGCCAGAAGCTCCCAGGGCGGGGAGGCCCCCGCCAAAAACATTCAGTACTTC. Translated: CARSSQGGEAPAKNIQYF.

V and J are TRBV28 and TRBJ1-4; a possible D gene is TRBD1 (5 bases). V was cut by 6 bases and J by 8 bases, with 16 bases left in between. The CDR3 runs 14 residues. Germline loops: CDR1 MDHEN, CDR2 SYDVKM. The CDR3 region has the DNA TGTGCCAGCAGGACATTGGGGGGAGGGGAAAAACTGTTTTTT. Its translation: CASRTLGGGEKLFF.

The chain joins TRBV7-9 to TRBJ1-3; a weak D match, TRBD1 (6 bases). CDR3 length equals 16 residues. The germline V gene has CDR1 SEHNR and CDR2 FQNEAQ (reference sequence). V was clipped by 4 bases and J by 0 bases, with 13 bases between them. The CDR3, as DNA: TGTGCCAGCAGCTCCAGTTACAGGGACTCTGGAAACACCATATATTTT. Its protein product is CASSSSYRDSGNTIYF.

The gene calls are TRBV6-1 and TRBJ1-2, with D possibly being TRBD1 (5 bases). V was cut by 1 base and J by 7 bases, with 10 bases left in between. Germline V CDR1 and CDR2: MNHNS, SASEGT. This CDR3 has 13 amino acids. CDR3 sequence (DNA): TGTGCCAGCAGTGAAGGGCAGGGATCTGGCTACACCTTC. Translation gives CASSEGQGSGYTF.